This entry features one TCR beta chain sequence. Antigen unknown. The data derive from a study of T cell responses to AZD1222 COVID-19 vaccine. Study-wide results and limits: Distributed over spike, vaccine-associated CD4 TCRs predominated at 160-218 and 743-854. Donors were chiefly white British, with a greater number of females, and clonal diversity was perhaps underestimated. With two AZD1222 doses given, Spike-specific TCR breadth and depth both rose. Per reports, nearly half of all spike-specific TCRs target regions that are unmutated in variants.

Using immunoSEQ multiplex PCR, the repertoire was profiled, and TCRdb retains in-frame clones only, with some absent. The table lists 150,000 or so clones, 80% to 95% of them singletons. Germline V lookup: CDR1 SGHDN, CDR2 FVKESK. This CDR3 is built from 14 residues. The ends were cut back, 4 bases at V and 2 bases at J, with 11 bases in the middle. The V call is TRBV14, the J call TRBJ2-5; D gene uncertain. The sequence was collected from an adult who received the AZD1222 COVID-19 vaccine. The input for sequencing was peripheral blood, taken 28 days after the second AZD1222 dose. The DNA for the CDR3 is TGTGCCAGCAGCCCCTTAGGGAATCAAGAGACCCAGTACTTC. As protein: CASSPLGNQETQYF.